In its sample, the clone carrying this TCR beta chain was seen a few times. Antigen unknown. Lacking the conserved final phenylalanine or tryptophan, this CDR3 likely reflects a read error. The DNA is left out, because the CDR3 cannot be placed on it with certainty; the CDR3 is given as TCRdb lists it. Libraries were prepared by immunoSEQ multiplex PCR; TCRdb keeps only in-frame clonotypes and omits some of them. The sample consists of some 100,000 clones, about 83% of them appearing once. Germline V lookup: CDR1 SEHNR, CDR2 FQNEAQ (reference sequence). The CDR3 has 12 amino acids, counting both end residues. The data were obtained in a study of T cell responses to AZD1222 COVID-19 vaccine. Overall study context: Pooling covered second doses at about 4 or about 12 weeks.

Study observations and caveats: Baseline serostatus was positive in only a handful of AZD1222 recipients. Clonal diversity was possibly underestimated; the donors were predominantly white British and more often female.

The receptor was isolated from an adult in good health. The sample was peripheral blood, taken on day 0 of AZD1222 vaccination. V usage is TRBV7-9 and J usage is TRBJ1-1; the D call TRBD1 from the table was never checked on the DNA. The CDR3: CASSSGTGGAGL.